The next 3 T cell receptor beta chains were all read from a single sample in a study of CD8+ T cells in alopecia areata. Extraction and reverse transcription of RNA yielded cDNA as the sequencing template. Sequencing was performed with immunoSEQ multiplex PCR; in TCRdb, only in-frame clones are kept and a portion is missing. The table has hundreds of thousands of clones, roughly two thirds seen once. The sequencing here drew on CD4+ T cells sorted from blood, taken at week 0. These receptors all stem from a human donor with alopecia areata.

In its sample, this clone was seen a few times. Other DNA sequences in the sample encode the same CDR3. The chain couples TRBV30 to TRBJ1-1; D is unresolved. Germline V gene data show CDR1 as GTSNPN and CDR2 as SVGIG (reference sequence). Trimming took off 5 bases at V and 1 base at J, with 5 bases between the two ends. This CDR3 region has 11 residues. The CDR3 coding sequence is TGTGCCTGGTCAAAGAACACTGAAGCTTTCTTT. Its translation: CAWSKNTEAFF.

The CDR3 nucleotides read TGCGCCAGCAGCTTGCTTTCCCTCGGAGGTAATGAAAAACTGTTTTTT. Its protein is CASSLLSLGGNEKLFF. The chain joins TRBV5-1 to TRBJ1-4; unclear D gene. Trimming left V 1 base short and J 4 bases short, with 14 bases between. Germline lookup yields CDR1 SGHRS and CDR2 YFSETQ. The CDR3 is 16 amino acids. The complete variable domain, with remaining parts taken from reference TRBV5-1 and TRBJ1-4, reads KAGVTQTPRYLIKTRGQQVTLSCSPISGHRSVSWYQQTPGQGLQFLFEYFSETQRNKGNFPGRFSGRQFSNSRSEMNVSTLELGDSALYLCASSLLSLGGNEKLFFGSGTQLSVL.

J is TRBJ1-2 and V is TRBV5-1; D possibly corresponds to TRBD1 (5 bases). CDR3 length: 15 residues. The germline CDR1 and CDR2 sequences are SGHRS and YFSETQ. Deletions cut 0 bases from V and 7 bases from J, with 16 bases between. This CDR3 reads CASSLGVRGSGGYTF. The CDR3 DNA sequence: TGCGCCAGCAGCTTGGGTGTGAGGGGATCTGGTGGCTACACCTTC.